This TCR beta chain was recorded in a study of T cells in Graves' hyperthyroidism and ophthalmopathy. From RNA transcripts, TCR beta CDR3 regions were amplified. First-round RT-PCR with HTBI primers amplified the TCR CDR3 region. Via MiXCR, TCRdb re-called the multiplex PCR reads, giving one row per CDR3 protein. The sample has roughly 150,000 distinct CDR3 sequences, around 8.9% seen once. Hyperthyroidism was newly diagnosed in patients aged 18 to 65 (duration under 2 months). This blood was taken when hyperthyroidism was first diagnosed, before any ophthalmopathy symptoms existed. This clonotype originated in a woman under 30 with Graves' hyperthyroidism that later progressed to Graves' ophthalmopathy. Sequencing used blood.

DNA for the CDR3: TGTGCCAGCAGTTCCCGACTAGAACTCACAGATACGCAGTATTTT. This encodes CASSSRLELTDTQYF. The chain is built from TRBV27 and TRBJ2-3; TRBD2 is a possible D gene (6 bases). The CDR3 runs to 15 residues. V was clipped by 4 bases and J by 2 bases, with 13 bases between them. CDR1 MNHEY and CDR2 SMNVEV come from the germline V gene (reference sequence).